The entry below describes one T cell receptor (beta chain). These data originate in a study of blood T cell repertoires in COVID-19. As for the study in general: Acute-phase and convalescent COVID-19 samples originated in the United States, Italy and Spain. Nucleic acid was either cDNA or gDNA, and it came from T cells, B-cell-depleted T cells, or PBMCs.

The data were produced by immunoSEQ multiplex PCR, yet TCRdb's version contains in-frame clones alone and is incomplete. The table records a few hundred thousand clones, roughly 87% of them present only once. CDR1 is MGHDK and CDR2 is SYGVNS in the germline V gene. The CDR3 runs 15 residues. V lost 2 bases to trimming and J lost 3 bases, with 13 bases between them. Sequenced: peripheral blood. The chain couples TRBV25-1 to TRBJ1-2; D remains ambiguous. This receptor was identified in a man younger than 35 with active or convalescent COVID-19. The CDR3 here is CASSELDKRDYGYTF. The CDR3 coding sequence is TGTGCCAGCAGTGAACTGGATAAACGGGACTATGGCTACACCTTC.